Listed here are 27 T cell receptor beta chains from one sample, sequenced in a study of T cells in Graves' hyperthyroidism and ophthalmopathy. Amplification yielded TCR beta CDR3 regions, with RNA transcripts as the source. The HTBI primer set was used in a first-round RT-PCR of the TCR CDR3. TCRdb re-called the multiplex PCR reads with MiXCR, one entry per CDR3 protein. The sample has over 250,000 distinct CDR3 sequences; roughly 22% are singletons. The sample taken for sequencing was blood. These receptor sequences come from a young man with Graves' ophthalmopathy.

There are a few counts of this clonotype. The chain has TRBV7-2 and TRBJ2-2, with D unresolved. The V gene lost 4 bases and the J gene lost 5 bases, with 8 bases spanning the gap. CDR3 size: 13 residues. Germline V gene sequence: CDR1 SGHTA, CDR2 FQGNSA. The CDR3 bases are TGTGCCAGCAGCTCGTATATGACCGGGGAGCTGTTTTTT. Encoded protein: CASSSYMTGELFF.

This clonotype was counted only a few times. The gene calls are TRBV20-1 and TRBJ1-2; D ambiguous. The CDR3 sequence is 11 residues long. Trimming pared 5 bases from V and 5 bases from J, leaving 9 bases between. Germline-derived CDR1 and CDR2 are DFQATT and SNEGSKA (reference sequence). The CDR3 sequence: CSAGRWYGYTF. CDR3 DNA sequence: TGCAGTGCTGGGAGGTGGTATGGCTACACCTTC.

The rearrangement uses TRBV28 and TRBJ2-2; 10 bases align to TRBD1. This CDR3 spans 15 amino acids. Germline CDR1 and CDR2: MDHEN and SYDVKM. The J segment lost 4 bases and the V segment lost 5 bases, leaving 4 bases of the junction unmatched. CDR3 in DNA: TGTGCCAGCAGTCGACAGGGGGCCGGCACCGGGGAGCTGTTTTTT. Translating it yields CASSRQGAGTGELFF.

This clonotype was observed a few times. V and J are TRBV11-3 and TRBJ2-2; D gene ambiguous. Germline assignment: CDR1 SGHNT and CDR2 YENEEA. The CDR3 is made up of 15 amino acids. Deletions cut 6 bases from V and 2 bases from J, with 13 bases between. In nucleotides, the CDR3 is TGTGCCAGCAGAAGAGCCAGGATAAACACCGGGGAGCTGTTTTTT. This encodes CASRRARINTGELFF.

The chain recombines TRBV5-1 with TRBJ1-6; 9 nucleotides agree with TRBD1. This CDR3 has 16 amino acids. Germline V gene lookup returns CDR1 SGHRS and CDR2 YFSETQ. V shed 4 bases, J shed 2 bases, and the junction held 4 bases outside the gene matches. The CDR3 DNA reads TGCGCCAGCAGCCTACAGGGGGCAACCTATAATTCACCCCTCCACTTT. Its protein product is CASSLQGATYNSPLHF.

The chain is built from TRBV6-1 and TRBJ2-5; weak D call: TRBD1 (5 bases). The germline V gene has CDR1 MNHNS and CDR2 SASEGT. The CDR3 is 11 residues long. V dropped 5 bases and J dropped 9 bases, with 10 bases sitting between them. The CDR3 DNA reads TGTGCCAGCAGTTCGGAAGGGGCCCAGTACTTC. The encoded protein is CASSSEGAQYF.

The chain joins TRBV7-9 to TRBJ1-6; D is possibly TRBD1 (5 bases). Trimming cost V 6 bases and J 15 bases, with 18 bases left between them. Germline values: CDR1 SEHNR, CDR2 FQNEAQ (reference sequence). This CDR3 comprises 13 residues. This CDR3 is CASSQQDSWVLHF. The CDR3 coding sequence is TGTGCCAGCAGTCAACAGGACTCCTGGGTCCTCCACTTT.

The chain carries TRBV15 and TRBJ2-7; a weak D match, TRBD2 (5 bases). Trimming removed 0 bases from V and 0 bases from J, with 15 bases in between. Per germline, CDR1 LNHNV and CDR2 YYDKDF (reference sequence). The CDR3 runs to 17 residues. The CDR3 region is CATSRDTGGFSSYEQYF. In nucleotides, the CDR3 is TGTGCCACCAGCAGAGATACTGGAGGCTTTTCCTCCTACGAGCAGTACTTC.

This clonotype showed up just a few times. The V gene is TRBV29-1, the J gene TRBJ1-1; possible D gene TRBD1, 5 bases. The CDR3 runs to 11 residues. Germline V gives CDR1 SQVTM, CDR2 ANQGSEA. Trimming left V 4 bases short and J 5 bases short, with 8 bases between. CDR3 DNA: TGCAGCGTTGGGCAGGGTACTGAAGCTTTCTTT. Its translation is CSVGQGTEAFF.

This clonotype was recorded many times. This chain links TRBV28 with TRBJ2-7, with 14 bases that match TRBD2. Germline-derived CDR1 and CDR2 are MDHEN and SYDVKM. After removal of 6 bases from V and 5 bases from J, the junction contained 6 bases not matched to a gene. The CDR3 is 15 residues long. The CDR3 DNA follows: TGTGCCAGCAGCCGACAGACTAGCGGGAGGGACGAGCAGTACTTC. Protein: CASSRQTSGRDEQYF.

This chain joins TRBV24-1 and TRBJ2-6; no definite D call. V gave up 10 bases and J gave up 4 bases, with 10 bases separating them. The germline V gene encodes CDR1 KGHDR and CDR2 SFDVKD. The CDR3 is made up of 13 amino acids. CDR3 residues: CATASSGANVLTF. Written as DNA, the CDR3 is TGTGCCACTGCCTCGAGCGGGGCCAACGTCCTGACTTTC.

This clonotype was detected only a few times. The chain links TRBV6-5 to TRBJ1-4; D uncertain. CDR3 length equals 17 residues. V lost 0 bases and J lost 4, with 15 bases in between. Germline CDR1 reads MNHEY; CDR2 reads SVGAGI. The CDR3 nucleotides are TGTGCCAGCAGTTACTCTTATTTCGGGAGGCTTAATGAAAAACTGTTTTTT. This encodes CASSYSYFGRLNEKLFF.

The chain has TRBV5-6 and TRBJ2-1, with TRBD2 matching 10 bases. The germline CDR1 and CDR2 sequences are SGHDT and YYEEEE. Germline trimming cut 4 bases from V and 2 bases from J; bases unmatched to any gene: 3. This CDR3 is built from 15 residues. Here the CDR3 reads CASSLSGRTYNEQFF. The CDR3 DNA follows: TGTGCCAGCAGCCTTAGCGGGAGGACCTACAATGAGCAGTTCTTC.

The table lists this clonotype with many counts. V is TRBV12-3 or TRBV12-4 and J is TRBJ2-2; TRBD2 matches 9 bases. Trimming cost V 4 bases and J 6 bases; bases outside gene matches: 6. This CDR3 is 15 amino acids long. CDR3 bases: TGTGCCAGCAGTTCTACGGCGGGAGGGTCCGGGGAGCTGTTTTTT. This sequence encodes CASSSTAGGSGELFF.

This clonotype was seen more than once but under ten times. The chain links TRBV2 to TRBJ2-5; D may be TRBD1 (6 bases). The CDR3 totals 14 residues. Germline V gene sequence: CDR1 SNHLY, CDR2 FYNNEI. The V end was cut by 7 bases, the J end by 7 bases, with 19 bases between. CDR3 sequence: CASNPLQGTRTQYF. The CDR3 DNA sequence: TGTGCCAGCAACCCTCTACAGGGTACAAGGACCCAGTACTTC. The full variable domain, rest sourced from reference TRBV2 and TRBJ2-5, is EPEVTQTPSHQVTQMGQEVILRCVPISNHLYFYWYRQILGQKVEFLVSFYNNEISEKSEIFDDQFSVERPDGSNFTLKIRSTKLEDSAMYFCASNPLQGTRTQYFGPGTRLLVL.

At least ten counts were recorded for this clonotype. V gene TRBV2 combines with J gene TRBJ1-4; 9 bases match TRBD1. J gave up 10 bases and V 3 bases, and 9 bases lay outside the gene matches. Germline CDR1 is SNHLY and CDR2 is FYNNEI. This CDR3 has 15 amino acids. The CDR3 nucleotides are TGTGCCAGCAGTGAGGACAGGGGAGTAGCCCGAAAACTGTTTTTT. It specifies CASSEDRGVARKLFF.

V is TRBV2 and J is TRBJ2-1; maybe TRBD2 (5 bases). V was clipped by 3 bases and J by 3 bases, with 18 bases between them. The CDR3 consists of 17 residues. The germline gives CDR1 SNHLY, CDR2 FYNNEI. The CDR3 DNA reads TGTGCCAGCAGTGAGTTCGTGTTGGTTAGCGTCTACAATGAGCAGTTCTTC. It encodes CASSEFVLVSVYNEQFF.

This chain links TRBV12-3 or TRBV12-4 with TRBJ2-7, with TRBD1 identical over 11 bases. With 3 bases clipped from V and 2 bases from J, the junction kept 6 bases outside the gene matches. The CDR3 sequence is 16 residues long. CDR3 DNA: TGTGCCAGCAGTTTTAGGGGGACAGGGGGTACCTACGAGCAGTACTTC. Translating gives CASSFRGTGGTYEQYF.

This clonotype was detected ten times or more. CDR3 loop: CASSFGQGGRNTEAFF. The DNA of the CDR3 is TGTGCCAGCAGTTTTGGGCAGGGGGGGAGGAACACTGAAGCTTTCTTT. This chain connects TRBV12-3 or TRBV12-4 to TRBJ1-1; 7 nucleotides align to TRBD1. This CDR3 contains 16 residues. Germline trimming cut 3 bases from V and 1 base from J; bases unmatched to any gene: 8.

This clonotype was counted at least ten times. The chain has TRBV11-3 and TRBJ2-5, with 8 bases fitting TRBD2. CDR3 size: 16 residues. Germline loops: CDR1 SGHNT, CDR2 YENEEA. V lost 4 bases, J lost 5 bases, and 12 bases stayed unmatched. The CDR3 sequence is CASSSLGAGEGETQYF. DNA of the CDR3: TGTGCCAGCAGCTCCCTAGGAGCGGGAGAAGGCGAGACCCAGTACTTC.

A few counts support this clonotype. V and J are TRBV28 and TRBJ1-1, with D possibly TRBD1 on 6 matching bases. The length of the CDR3 is 14 residues. V lost 4 bases, J lost 0 bases, and 9 bases lay in between. Germline CDR1 and CDR2: MDHEN and SYDVKM. The CDR3 sequence is CASSSGTLNTEAFF. In nucleotides, the CDR3 is TGTGCCAGCAGTTCCGGGACATTGAACACTGAAGCTTTCTTT.

This clonotype appeared a few times. In DNA, the CDR3 is TGTGCCACCAGTGCTCCGGGAGTAAATGGCGGGGAGCTGTTTTTT. It codes for CATSAPGVNGGELFF. The J gene is TRBJ2-2, the V gene TRBV24-1, with TRBD2 as a possible D gene (6 bases). Looked up from germline, CDR1 is KGHDR and CDR2 is SFDVKD. The CDR3 spans 15 residues. The germline V and J ends were trimmed by 5 bases and 7 bases, with 16 bases remaining between them.

There are many counts of this clonotype. V gene TRBV11-2 combines with J gene TRBJ2-7; TRBD2 matches 14 bases. The V and J ends lost 4 bases and 3 bases, in that order; junction bases with no gene match: 5. Looked up from germline, CDR1 is SGHAT and CDR2 is FQNNGV. This CDR3 is 16 amino acids long. The CDR3 spells CASSSGLAGAGYEQYF. DNA of the CDR3: TGTGCCAGCAGCTCGGGACTAGCGGGAGCGGGCTACGAGCAGTACTTC.

This clonotype was seen a handful of times. The genes are TRBV5-1 and TRBJ2-7, with D perhaps matching TRBD2 (6 bases). The CDR3 loop spans 15 amino acids. Trimming took off 1 base at V and 2 bases at J, with 13 bases between the two ends. CDR1 SGHRS and CDR2 YFSETQ come from the germline V gene. This chain's CDR3 is CASSLRDGSAYEQYF. CDR3 DNA sequence: TGCGCCAGCAGCTTGAGAGACGGGAGTGCCTACGAGCAGTACTTC.

This chain uses TRBV18 with TRBJ2-1; 7 nucleotides align to TRBD2. Trimming cost V 0 bases and J 3 bases; bases outside gene matches: 2. The CDR3 has 15 amino acids. Germline loops: CDR1 KGHSH, CDR2 LQKENI. Written as DNA, the CDR3 is TGTGCCAGCTCACCACCTAGCGGGTTCTACAATGAGCAGTTCTTC. Translating gives CASSPPSGFYNEQFF.

This clonotype was detected a few times. The rearrangement links TRBV7-2 to TRBJ2-5; D remains ambiguous. Germline loops: CDR1 SGHTA, CDR2 FQGNSA. The CDR3 is 12 amino acids. Trimming removed 1 base from V and 4 bases from J, with 4 bases in between. CDR3 in amino acids: CASSLGRETQYF. Written as DNA, the CDR3 is TGTGCCAGCAGCTTAGGGCGAGAGACCCAGTACTTC.

The V gene is TRBV6-1, the J gene TRBJ1-2, with 9 nucleotides matching TRBD1. Germline CDR1 is MNHNS and CDR2 is SASEGT. CDR3 length equals 12 residues. Trimming took 10 bases from V and 4 from J; bases not matched to a gene: 4. CDR3 loop: CAIRQGVYGYTF. CDR3 bases: TGTGCCATCCGACAGGGGGTCTATGGCTACACCTTC.